This is a list of T cell receptor beta chains from one sample in a study of shared clonotypes between healthy human individuals. The protocol was immunoSEQ multiplex PCR, while the TCRdb copy is restricted to in-frame clones and leaves out a portion. The table shows millions of clones, with just over 90% occurring only once. The sequencing input was naive CD4+ T cells sorted from blood. These receptor sequences come from a man younger than 35 in good health. The CDR3 runs from the conserved cysteine through the conserved F or W. D genes are given only for firm matches. Clone size is shown for a subset of rows, as once, few, many or a class of expanded clone.

V gene: TRBV5-4; clone size: NA; D gene: TRBD1; CDR3 protein: CASSSGQITDTQYF
V gene: TRBV11-2; clone size: NA; D gene: NA; CDR3 protein: CASSLVAREADSYNEQFF
V gene: TRBV6-5; clone size: NA; D gene: NA; CDR3 protein: CATRRGLFLEQYF
V gene: TRBV11-1; clone size: NA; D gene: NA; CDR3 protein: CASSFWGTDTQYF
V gene: TRBV6-4; clone size: NA; D gene: NA; CDR3 protein: CATSPSGSYNSPLHF
V gene: TRBV5-6; clone size: NA; D gene: NA; CDR3 protein: CASSTGNQETQYF
V gene: TRBV11-2; clone size: NA; D gene: TRBD2; CDR3 protein: CASSRLAGVRTGELFF
V gene: TRBV18; clone size: NA; D gene: TRBD2; CDR3 protein: CASSPATSGREGSSYNEQFF
V gene: TRBV5-1; clone size: NA; D gene: NA; CDR3 protein: CASSAQETQYF
V gene: TRBV5-6; clone size: NA; D gene: NA; CDR3 protein: CASTASNEQFF
V gene: TRBV19; clone size: NA; D gene: NA; CDR3 protein: CASSRSAGNTIYF
V gene: TRBV5-1; clone size: NA; D gene: TRBD2; CDR3 protein: CASSLIGGGLQETQYF
V gene: TRBV5-1; clone size: NA; D gene: NA; CDR3 protein: CASSLGDTETQYF
V gene: TRBV5-1; clone size: NA; D gene: TRBD1; CDR3 protein: CASSPGTGKDGYTF
V gene: TRBV5-1; clone size: NA; D gene: NA; CDR3 protein: CASSNSGSKTDEQYF
V gene: TRBV19; clone size: NA; D gene: NA; CDR3 protein: CASSAEDRNYGYTF
V gene: TRBV6-6; clone size: NA; D gene: TRBD1; CDR3 protein: CASSSTLDRGRAEAFF
V gene: TRBV5-1; clone size: NA; D gene: TRBD1; CDR3 protein: CASSFEDRPYEQYF
V gene: TRBV10-3; clone size: NA; D gene: TRBD1; CDR3 protein: CAISGQGYEQYF
V gene: TRBV5-1; clone size: NA; D gene: TRBD1; CDR3 protein: CASSFGQGFGTNEKLFF
V gene: TRBV9; clone size: few; D gene: NA; CDR3 protein: CASSVADGFTDTQYF
V gene: TRBV25-1; clone size: NA; D gene: NA; CDR3 protein: CASSEWGGAEAFF
V gene: TRBV5-1; clone size: NA; D gene: TRBD1; CDR3 protein: CASSQGTGNNSPLHF
V gene: TRBV2; clone size: NA; D gene: NA; CDR3 protein: CASGSLYNSPLHF
V gene: TRBV9; clone size: NA; D gene: TRBD1; CDR3 protein: CASSAKTGEGNTIYF
V gene: TRBV2; clone size: NA; D gene: NA; CDR3 protein: CASSEVRYANEKLFF
V gene: TRBV11-2; clone size: NA; D gene: TRBD2; CDR3 protein: CATRSREGESSELFF
V gene: TRBV7-9; clone size: NA; D gene: NA; CDR3 protein: CASSLVDGILDEQYF
V gene: TRBV7-9; clone size: NA; D gene: NA; CDR3 protein: CASDPRGMANTEAFF
V gene: TRBV6-4; clone size: NA; D gene: TRBD1; CDR3 protein: CASSRTGGYHEQYF
V gene: TRBV28; clone size: NA; D gene: TRBD1; CDR3 protein: CASSLTLGQGADTQYF
V gene: TRBV27; clone size: NA; D gene: TRBD2; CDR3 protein: CASSLTGTSGIYEQYF
V gene: TRBV18; clone size: NA; D gene: TRBD1; CDR3 protein: CASSPMEQGARSSSGYTF
V gene: TRBV6-5; clone size: NA; D gene: NA; CDR3 protein: CASRPLRGTYEQYF
V gene: TRBV5-4; clone size: NA; D gene: NA; CDR3 protein: CASSPTGIYGYTF
V gene: TRBV5-1; clone size: NA; D gene: NA; CDR3 protein: CASSLPGTSNEKLFF
V gene: TRBV10-3; clone size: few; D gene: NA; CDR3 protein: CAIRTTGKSYGYTF
V gene: TRBV15; clone size: NA; D gene: NA; CDR3 protein: CATSRASSWTGELFF
V gene: TRBV7-6; clone size: NA; D gene: TRBD1; CDR3 protein: CASSPDRIQETQYF
V gene: TRBV15; clone size: NA; D gene: NA; CDR3 protein: CATSRGDLPDTRQFF
V gene: TRBV5-1; clone size: NA; D gene: TRBD1; CDR3 protein: CASSLADRPGTEAFF
V gene: TRBV27; clone size: NA; D gene: TRBD1; CDR3 protein: CASSPSDRGPRGTEAFF